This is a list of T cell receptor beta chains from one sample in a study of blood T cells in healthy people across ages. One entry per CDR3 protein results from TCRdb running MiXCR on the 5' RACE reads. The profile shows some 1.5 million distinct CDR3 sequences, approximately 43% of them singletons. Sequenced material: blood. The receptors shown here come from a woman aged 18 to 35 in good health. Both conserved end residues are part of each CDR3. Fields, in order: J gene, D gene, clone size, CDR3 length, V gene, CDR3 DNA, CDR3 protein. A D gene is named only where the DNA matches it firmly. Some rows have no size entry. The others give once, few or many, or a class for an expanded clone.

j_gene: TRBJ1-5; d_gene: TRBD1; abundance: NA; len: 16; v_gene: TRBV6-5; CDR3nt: TGTGCCAGCAGACCCGGTTCACAGGGGGCTGGCCAGCCCCAGCATTTT; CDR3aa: CASRPGSQGAGQPQHF
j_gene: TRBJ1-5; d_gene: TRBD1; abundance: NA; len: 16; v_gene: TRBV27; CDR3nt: TGTGCCAGCAGCATGGGACAGGGCCTGAGCAATCAGCCCCAGCATTTT; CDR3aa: CASSMGQGLSNQPQHF
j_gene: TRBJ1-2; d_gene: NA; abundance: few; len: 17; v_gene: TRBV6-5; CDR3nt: TGTGCCAGCAGTTACAATTTCAGGGGAGGACTCTCGTATGGCTACACCTTC; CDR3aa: CASSYNFRGGLSYGYTF
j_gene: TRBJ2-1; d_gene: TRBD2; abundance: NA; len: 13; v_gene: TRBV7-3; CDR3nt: TGTGCCAGCAGCGCGGGACTAGGATTAAAGCAGTTCTTC; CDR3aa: CASSAGLGLKQFF
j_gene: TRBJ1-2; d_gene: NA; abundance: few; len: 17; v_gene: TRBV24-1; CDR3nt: TGTGCCACCAGTGATTCCATTCCAACTCAGGGCCCTCATGGCTACACCTTC; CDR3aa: CATSDSIPTQGPHGYTF
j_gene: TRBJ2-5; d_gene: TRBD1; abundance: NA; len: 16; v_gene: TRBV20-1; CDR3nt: TGCAGTGCTAGAGGAGGGGACAGGGGCCTCCAAGAGACCCAGTACTTC; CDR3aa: CSARGGDRGLQETQYF
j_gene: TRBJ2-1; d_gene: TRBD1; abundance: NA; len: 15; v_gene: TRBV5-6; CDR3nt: TGTGCCAGCAGCTTGGAGACAGGGAAAATAAATGAGCAGTTCTTC; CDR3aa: CASSLETGKINEQFF
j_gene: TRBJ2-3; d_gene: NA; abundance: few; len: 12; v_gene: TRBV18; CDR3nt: TGTGCCGGCTCACCAACGACAGATACGCAGTATTTT; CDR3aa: CAGSPTTDTQYF
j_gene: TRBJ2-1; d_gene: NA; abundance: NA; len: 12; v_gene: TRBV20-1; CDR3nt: TGCAGTGCTAGAGATGGGCACAATGAGCAGTTCTTC; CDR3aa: CSARDGHNEQFF
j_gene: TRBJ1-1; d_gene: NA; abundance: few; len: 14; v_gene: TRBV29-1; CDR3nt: TGCAGCGTTGTTGGGCGGGTTAGAGGTCCTGAAGCTTTCTTT; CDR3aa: CSVVGRVRGPEAFF
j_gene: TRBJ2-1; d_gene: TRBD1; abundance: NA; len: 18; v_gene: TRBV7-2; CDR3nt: TGTGCCAGCAGCCCCGGGACAGGGGTGAGGGGGGCCTACAATGAGCAGTTCTTC; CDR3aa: CASSPGTGVRGAYNEQFF
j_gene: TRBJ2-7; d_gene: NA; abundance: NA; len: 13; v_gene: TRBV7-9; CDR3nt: TGTGCCAGCAGCTTAACGGCTGGCCGCGAGCAGTACTTC; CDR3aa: CASSLTAGREQYF
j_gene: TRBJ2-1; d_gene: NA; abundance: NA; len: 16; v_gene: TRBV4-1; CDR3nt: TGCGCCAGCAGCCAACACCAGGGACTCATCTACAATGAGCAGTTCTTC; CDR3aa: CASSQHQGLIYNEQFF
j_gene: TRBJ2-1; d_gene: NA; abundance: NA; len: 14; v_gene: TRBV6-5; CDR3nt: TGTGCCAGCAGTTACGCAGCTACAGTCAATGAGCAGTTCTTC; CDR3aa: CASSYAATVNEQFF
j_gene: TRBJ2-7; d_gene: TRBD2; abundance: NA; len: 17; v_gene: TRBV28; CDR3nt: TGTGCCAGCAGTTTAGATAAGGGACTAGCGGGATCTAATGAGCAGTACTTC; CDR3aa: CASSLDKGLAGSNEQYF
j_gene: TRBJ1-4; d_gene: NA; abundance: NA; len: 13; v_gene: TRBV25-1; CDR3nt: TGTGCCAGCAGTGCAGGGTCGAATGAAAAACTGTTTTTT; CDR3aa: CASSAGSNEKLFF
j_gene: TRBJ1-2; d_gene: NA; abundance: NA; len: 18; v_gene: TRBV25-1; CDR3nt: TGTGCCAGCAGTGATACGACGATCGACAGGACTTTTGCTGGTGGCTACACCTTC; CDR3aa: CASSDTTIDRTFAGGYTF
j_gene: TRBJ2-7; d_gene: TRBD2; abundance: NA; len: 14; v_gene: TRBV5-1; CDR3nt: TGCGCCAGCAGCGCAAGGGACTACTCCTACGAGCAGTACTTC; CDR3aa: CASSARDYSYEQYF
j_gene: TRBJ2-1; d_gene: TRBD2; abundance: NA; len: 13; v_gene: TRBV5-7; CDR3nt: TGTGCCAGTCCCGGGACTAGCGGGAGTGAGCAGTTCTTC; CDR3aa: CASPGTSGSEQFF
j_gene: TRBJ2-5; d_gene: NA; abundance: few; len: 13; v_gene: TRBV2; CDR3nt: TGTGCCAGCGAAGGGGGGTACCAAGAGACCCAGTACTTC; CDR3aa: CASEGGYQETQYF
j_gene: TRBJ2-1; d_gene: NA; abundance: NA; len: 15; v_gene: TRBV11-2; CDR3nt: TGTGCCAGCAGCTTAGAGGGGGGTTTCTACAATGAGCAGTTCTTC; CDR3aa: CASSLEGGFYNEQFF
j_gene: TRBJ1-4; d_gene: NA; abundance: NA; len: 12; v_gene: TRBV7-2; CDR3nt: TGTGCCAGCAGCTTAGTTACGGGACGACTGTTTTTT; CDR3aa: CASSLVTGRLFF
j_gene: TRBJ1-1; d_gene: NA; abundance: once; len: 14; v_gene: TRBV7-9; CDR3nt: TGTGCCAGCAGCCCCGGGCAACGGTACACTGAAGCTTTCTTT; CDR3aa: CASSPGQRYTEAFF
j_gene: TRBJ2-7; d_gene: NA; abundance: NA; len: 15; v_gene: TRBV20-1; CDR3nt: TGCAGTGCTAGAGATCTGGGGGACCCCCGGGATGAGCAGTACTTC; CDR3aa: CSARDLGDPRDEQYF
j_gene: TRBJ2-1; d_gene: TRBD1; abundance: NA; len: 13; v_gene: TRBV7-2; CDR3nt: TGTGCCAGCAGCTCCCAGGGGGTAAATGAGCAGTTCTTC; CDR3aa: CASSSQGVNEQFF
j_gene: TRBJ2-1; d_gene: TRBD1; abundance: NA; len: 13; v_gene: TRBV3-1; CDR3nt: TGTGCCAGCAGCCAAGATGGACAGGGGCGGCGGTTCTTC; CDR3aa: CASSQDGQGRRFF
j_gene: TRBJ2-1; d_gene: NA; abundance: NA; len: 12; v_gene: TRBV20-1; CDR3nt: TGCAGTGCTAGGGAAGACATGTGTGAGCAGTTCTTC; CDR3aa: CSAREDMCEQFF
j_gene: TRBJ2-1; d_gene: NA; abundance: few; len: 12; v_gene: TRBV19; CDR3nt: TGTGCCAGTAGTATAGGTTCCAGTGAGCAGTTCTTC; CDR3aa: CASSIGSSEQFF
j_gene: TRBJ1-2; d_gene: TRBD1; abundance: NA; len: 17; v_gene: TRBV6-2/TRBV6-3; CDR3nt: TGTGCCAGCAGTCCGCCCGGGACAGGGGTTGCTAACTATGGCTACACCTTC; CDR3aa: CASSPPGTGVANYGYTF
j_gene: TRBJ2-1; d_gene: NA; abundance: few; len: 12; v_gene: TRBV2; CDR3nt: TGTGCCAGCAGTGAATTGGGGACTGAGCAGTTCTTC; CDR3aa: CASSELGTEQFF
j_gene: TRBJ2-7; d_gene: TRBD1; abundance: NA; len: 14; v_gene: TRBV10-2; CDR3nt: TGCGCCAGCAGTGAGTCGACAGGGGACTACGAGCAGTACTTC; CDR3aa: CASSESTGDYEQYF
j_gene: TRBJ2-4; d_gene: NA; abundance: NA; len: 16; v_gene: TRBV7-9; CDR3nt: TGTGCCAGCAGCACCACCCTCCTTCTAGCCAAAAACATTCAGTACTTC; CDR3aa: CASSTTLLLAKNIQYF
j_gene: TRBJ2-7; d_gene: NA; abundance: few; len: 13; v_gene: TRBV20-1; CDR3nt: TGCAGTGCTAGAGCGGACGGGACCTACGAGCAGTACTTC; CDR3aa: CSARADGTYEQYF
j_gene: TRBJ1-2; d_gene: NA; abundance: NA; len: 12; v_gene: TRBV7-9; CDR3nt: TGTGCCAGCAGCTTAATAGAGTATGGCTACACCTTC; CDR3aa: CASSLIEYGYTF
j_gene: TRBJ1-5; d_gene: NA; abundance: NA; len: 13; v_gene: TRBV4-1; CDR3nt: TGCGCCAGCAGCCCGGACATGGTTCAGCCCCAGCATTTT; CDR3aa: CASSPDMVQPQHF
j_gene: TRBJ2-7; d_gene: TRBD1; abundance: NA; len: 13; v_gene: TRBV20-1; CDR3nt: TGCAGTGCTAGTACGCAGGGGGCCTACGAGCAGTACTTC; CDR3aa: CSASTQGAYEQYF
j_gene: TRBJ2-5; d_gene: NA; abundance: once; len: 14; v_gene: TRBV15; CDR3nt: TGTGCCACCAGCAGAGTCCGGGACTTCGATGAGCAGTACTTC; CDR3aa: CATSRVRDFDEQYF
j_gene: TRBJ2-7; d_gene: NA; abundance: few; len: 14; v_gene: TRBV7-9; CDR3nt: TGTGCCAGCAGCGTACAGGGTTCGCCCTACGAGCAGTACTTC; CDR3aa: CASSVQGSPYEQYF
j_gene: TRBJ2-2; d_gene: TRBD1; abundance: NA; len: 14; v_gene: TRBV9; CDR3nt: TGTGCCAGCAGCGCGAACAGGGGGACCGGGGAGCTGTTTTTT; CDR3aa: CASSANRGTGELFF
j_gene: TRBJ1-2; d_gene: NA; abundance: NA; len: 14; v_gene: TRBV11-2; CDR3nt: TGTGCCAGCAGCTTAGCCCCCTCGGACTATGGCTACACCTTC; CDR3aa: CASSLAPSDYGYTF
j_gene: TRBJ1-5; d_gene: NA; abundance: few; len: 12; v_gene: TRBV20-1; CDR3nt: TGCAGTGCTAGAGTGCCTAATCAGCCCCAGCATTTT; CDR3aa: CSARVPNQPQHF
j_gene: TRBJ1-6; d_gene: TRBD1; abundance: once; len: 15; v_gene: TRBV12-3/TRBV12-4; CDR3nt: TGTGCCAGCAGTGGAGACAGGGGGGAGAATTCACCCCTCCACTTT; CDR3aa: CASSGDRGENSPLHF